Each of the 14 T cell receptor beta chains below was sequenced from the same sample in a study of T cell responses to AZD1222 COVID-19 vaccine. TCRdb's table, derived via immunoSEQ multiplex PCR, lists solely in-frame clones and lacks some. The sample holds about 140,000 clones; just over 90% are singletons and the top ten take approximately 0.96%. The material was peripheral blood, obtained on day 0 of MenACWY control vaccination. Every receptor here comes from an adult in good health.

The CDR3, as DNA: TGCGCCAGCAGCTTGGAAACAGCCCGGACTAACTATGGCTACACCTTC. Residues: CASSLETARTNYGYTF. This chain links TRBV5-1 with TRBJ1-2, with no clear D. V was shortened by 0 bases and J by 0 bases, with 12 bases between the two germline ends. The CDR3 is made up of 16 amino acids. Per the germline V gene, CDR1 is SGHRS and CDR2 is YFSETQ. The variable domain in full, with the rest retrieved from reference TRBV5-1 and TRBJ1-2, is KAGVTQTPRYLIKTRGQQVTLSCSPISGHRSVSWYQQTPGQGLQFLFEYFSETQRNKGNFPGRFSGRQFSNSRSEMNVSTLELGDSALYLCASSLETARTNYGYTFGSGTRLTVV.

CDR3 in amino acids: CASSPTRSVAQYF. In DNA form, the CDR3 reads TGTGCCAGCAGTCCCACAAGGAGTGTGGCCCAGTACTTC. This chain connects TRBV28 to TRBJ2-5; D remains unclear. This CDR3 region has 13 residues. V was clipped by 5 bases and J by 9 bases, with 16 bases between them. CDR1 and CDR2 (germline): MDHEN, SYDVKM.

This chain connects TRBV3-1 (or the pseudogene TRBV3-2) to TRBJ2-1; 10 bases map to TRBD2. Germline loops: CDR1 LGHDT, CDR2 YNNKEL (reference sequence). J lost 4 bases, V lost 4 bases, and 7 bases had no gene match. The CDR3 is 16 residues long. The CDR3 sequence: CASSLAGGGFYNEQFF. The CDR3 nucleotides read TGTGCCAGCAGCCTAGCGGGAGGAGGGTTTTACAATGAGCAGTTCTTC.

This chain uses TRBV27 with TRBJ2-7; 7 bases fit TRBD1. J gave up 4 bases and V 7 bases, and 7 bases lay outside the gene matches. The V gene's germline CDR1 is MNHEY and CDR2 SMNVEV (reference sequence). The CDR3 loop spans 13 amino acids. The CDR3: CASTRTGTYEQYF. In nucleotides, the CDR3 is TGTGCCAGCACTCGGACAGGCACATACGAGCAGTACTTC.

This clone appeared once. The chain joins TRBV6-6 to TRBJ2-3; TRBD2 is a possible D gene (7 bases). This CDR3 is built from 15 residues. CDR1 MNHNY and CDR2 SVGAGI come from the germline V gene (reference sequence). Trimming removed 3 bases at V and 1 base at J, with 11 bases between. The CDR3 DNA reads as TGTGCCAGCAGTTATGGGGGGGGGCGCACAGATACGCAGTATTTT. The encoded protein is CASSYGGGRTDTQYF.

The table lists this clone with a count of one. The chain has TRBV6-5 and TRBJ2-1; weak D call: TRBD1 (6 bases). The V gene lost 5 bases and the J gene lost 9 bases, with 8 bases spanning the gap. CDR1 MNHEY and CDR2 SVGAGI come from the germline V gene. The CDR3 has 11 amino acids. The CDR3 sequence is CASSQQGEQFF. CDR3 in DNA: TGTGCCAGCAGTCAACAGGGTGAGCAGTTCTTC.

The chain carries TRBV29-1 and TRBJ1-4; the D is unclear. Trimming shortened V by 4 bases and J by 8 bases, and 11 bases separated the two germline ends. CDR1 SQVTM and CDR2 ANQGSEA come from the germline V gene. The CDR3 is made up of 12 amino acids. The CDR3, as DNA: TGCAGCGTTGGCGGCTCGGGGGAAAAACTGTTTTTT. The encoded protein is CSVGGSGEKLFF.

The V and J genes are TRBV19 and TRBJ2-7; D might be TRBD2 (6 bases). This CDR3 region has 14 residues. From germline, CDR1 is LNHDA and CDR2 SQIVND (reference sequence). Trimming removed 4 bases at V and 4 bases at J, with 14 bases between. CDR3 nucleotide sequence: TGTGCCAGTAGTACGCGGGACGGACCGTACGAGCAGTACTTC. Encoded protein: CASSTRDGPYEQYF.

The V call is TRBV4-1, the J call TRBJ1-2, with D tentatively TRBD1 (6 bases). V dropped 5 bases and J dropped 2 bases, with 15 bases sitting between them. The CDR3 length is 15 residues. Germline-derived CDR1 and CDR2 are MGHRA and YSYEKL. As DNA, the CDR3 is TGCGCCAGCAGCTCACCAGGGGTAGGGAACTATGGCTACACCTTC. It specifies CASSSPGVGNYGYTF.

The chain carries TRBV6-5 and TRBJ1-2; D gene unclear. The CDR3 is 14 residues long. V lost 6 bases and J lost 6, with 17 bases in between. The germline CDR1 and CDR2 sequences are MNHEY and SVGAGI. This chain's CDR3 is CASRPRTARDGYTF. The CDR3 region has the DNA TGTGCCAGCAGACCCCGGACGGCAAGAGATGGCTACACCTTC.

V and J are TRBV6-5 and TRBJ1-1, with D unclear. V dropped 0 bases and J dropped 2 bases, with 7 bases sitting between them. The germline V gene encodes CDR1 MNHEY and CDR2 SVGAGI. The CDR3 runs 14 residues. CDR3 loop: CASSYSRSNTEAFF. CDR3 in DNA: TGTGCCAGCAGTTACTCGAGAAGTAACACTGAAGCTTTCTTT.

The chain couples TRBV5-1 to TRBJ1-2; 7 positions match TRBD1. CDR1 is SGHRS and CDR2 is YFSETQ in the germline V gene. V lost 3 bases, J lost 4 bases, and 3 bases stayed unmatched. This CDR3 has 13 residues. Here the CDR3 reads CASSWDRFYGYTF. CDR3 in DNA: TGCGCCAGCAGCTGGGACAGATTCTATGGCTACACCTTC.

The chain links TRBV13 to TRBJ1-2; tentatively, D is TRBD1 (5 bases). Trimming shortened V by 4 bases and J by 8 bases, and 17 bases separated the two germline ends. CDR1 and CDR2 (germline): PRHDT, FYEKMQ (reference sequence). This CDR3 comprises 14 residues. The CDR3 loop is CASSSINRPYGYTF. As DNA, the CDR3 is TGTGCCAGCAGCTCTATAAACAGGCCTTACGGCTACACCTTC.

The chain recombines TRBV11-2 with TRBJ1-2; 7 nucleotides align to TRBD1. The CDR3 has 15 amino acids. The V gene's germline CDR1 is SGHAT and CDR2 FQNNGV. Trimming cost V 0 bases and J 8 bases; bases outside gene matches: 9. The CDR3 spells CASSLERGTVSGYTF. CDR3 in DNA: TGTGCCAGCAGCTTAGAAAGAGGGACAGTCTCCGGCTACACCTTC.